Presented here are 12 T cell receptor beta chains from one specimen sequenced in a study of cytomegalovirus exposure and HLA in healthy donors. Use of 60 Vbeta and 13 Jbeta primers characterized the PCR. Using immunoSEQ multiplex PCR, the repertoire was profiled, and TCRdb retains in-frame clones only, with some absent. The top ten hold over 2% of the sample, which has 150,000 or so clones, 70% to 90% seen once. The sample taken for sequencing was PBMCs. These receptors originate from a man in his fifties or sixties in good health and CMV-seronegative.

The chain links TRBV6-5 to TRBJ1-2, with a tentative D call TRBD1 (6 bases). Germline V gene sequence: CDR1 MNHEY, CDR2 SVGAGI. The CDR3 extends over 14 amino acids. The V and J ends lost 7 bases and 7 bases respectively, with 19 bases between them. Here the CDR3 reads CASTHREGSTGYTF. The CDR3 DNA sequence: TGTGCCAGCACCCACAGGGAGGGAAGTACTGGCTACACCTTC.

CDR3 coding DNA: TGTGCCAGTAGCTCATTTGGGCAGGATGCCTACGAGCAGTACTTC. Its translation: CASSSFGQDAYEQYF. The gene calls are TRBV19 and TRBJ2-7; no reliable D call. Per germline, CDR1 LNHDA and CDR2 SQIVND (reference sequence). V was cut by 6 bases and J by 2 bases, with 17 bases left in between. The CDR3 is 15 amino acids.

The chain employs TRBV5-1 and TRBJ2-3, with 8 nucleotides matching TRBD1. J gave up 3 bases and V 4 bases, and 10 bases lay outside the gene matches. The CDR3 has 16 residues. The germline gives CDR1 SGHRS, CDR2 YFSETQ. The CDR3 DNA reads TGCGCCAGCAGCGGCTTAGACAGGGGTGGGACAGATACGCAGTATTTT. This translates into CASSGLDRGGTDTQYF.

This chain links TRBV27 with TRBJ2-1; D not resolved. The length of the CDR3 is 12 residues. The germline V and J ends were trimmed by 5 bases and 5 bases, with 7 bases remaining between them. The germline CDR1 and CDR2 sequences are MNHEY and SMNVEV (reference sequence). In DNA form, the CDR3 reads TGTGCCAGCAGTCCCAATCACAATGAGCAGTTCTTC. This sequence encodes CASSPNHNEQFF.

The CDR3 sequence is CASSPETYEQYF. The DNA for the CDR3 is TGTGCCAGCTCACCCGAAACTTACGAGCAGTACTTC. The V call is TRBV18, the J call TRBJ2-7; D is unresolved. Trimming pared 3 bases from V and 4 bases from J, leaving 7 bases between. This CDR3 comprises 12 residues. Germline V lookup: CDR1 KGHSH, CDR2 LQKENI.

V usage is TRBV19 and J usage is TRBJ1-5; D might be TRBD1 (5 bases). Germline loops: CDR1 LNHDA, CDR2 SQIVND (reference sequence). This CDR3 contains 16 residues. Trimming shortened V by 2 bases and J by 5 bases, and 16 bases separated the two germline ends. The CDR3 DNA follows: TGTGCCAGTAGTATATCTCAGGGAGGTGGGCATCAGCCCCAGCATTTT. This codes for CASSISQGGGHQPQHF.

This clone came up a few times. Other DNA variants within this sample encode the same CDR3. The chain carries TRBV6-5 and TRBJ2-7, with 9 bases that match TRBD1. The V segment lost 6 bases and the J segment 4 bases; nucleotides outside the gene matches: 7. The CDR3 extends over 14 amino acids. Looked up from germline, CDR1 is MNHEY and CDR2 is SVGAGI. The CDR3 DNA sequence: TGTGCCAGCAGCTCCGGGACAGGGAAATACGAGCAGTACTTC. Protein sequence: CASSSGTGKYEQYF.

The chain recombines TRBV4-1 with TRBJ1-1, with unresolved D. There are 16 residues in the CDR3. V lost 0 bases to trimming and J lost 7 bases, with 18 bases between them. Germline CDR1 MGHRA, CDR2 YSYEKL. The CDR3 sequence is CASSQESLTDASEAFF. The CDR3 DNA is TGCGCCAGCAGCCAAGAAAGCCTAACGGATGCTAGTGAAGCTTTCTTT.

This clone was picked up a small number of times. The chain joins TRBV4-1 to TRBJ2-3; 8 bases align to TRBD2. The CDR3 has 16 amino acids. V was pared by 0 bases and J by 4 bases, with 6 bases of the junction left unmatched. The V gene's germline CDR1 is MGHRA and CDR2 YSYEKL. CDR3 residues: CASSQEPAGVPDTQYF. The CDR3 bases are TGCGCCAGCAGCCAAGAACCAGCGGGGGTACCAGATACGCAGTATTTT.

The CDR3 loop reads CASSYSAGTGVPLHF. The DNA for the CDR3 is TGTGCCAGCAGTTACTCGGCCGGGACAGGTGTACCCCTCCACTTT. This chain joins TRBV6-5 and TRBJ1-6, with TRBD1 matching over 8 bases. V shed 0 bases, J shed 12 bases, and the junction held 7 bases outside the gene matches. Germline V gene lookup returns CDR1 MNHEY and CDR2 SVGAGI. CDR3 length: 15 residues.

This chain links TRBV28 with TRBJ2-3; D is perhaps TRBD2 (6 bases). The CDR3 has 16 amino acids. The V end was cut by 8 bases, the J end by 3 bases, with 21 bases between. Germline lookup yields CDR1 MDHEN and CDR2 SYDVKM. CDR3 sequence (DNA): TGTGCCAGCGTCGAAACCCTGGGACTTCAGACAGATACGCAGTATTTT. Encoded protein: CASVETLGLQTDTQYF.

V gene TRBV4-2 combines with J gene TRBJ2-7, with 7 bases aligning to TRBD2. The J segment lost 0 bases and the V segment lost 2 bases, leaving 7 bases of the junction unmatched. The CDR3 spans 16 residues. From germline, CDR1 is LGHNA and CDR2 YNFKEQ. In DNA, the CDR3 is TGTGCCAGCAGCCAAAGACTCGGCGGGGGCTCCTACGAGCAGTACTTC. Its protein is CASSQRLGGGSYEQYF.